This TCR beta chain was documented in a study of OX40 agonist ivuxolimab in advanced cancers. General observations from the study: Researchers did not determine the expanded peripheral T cells' antigen specificity.

The CDR3 is 16 amino acids. Trimming removed 3 bases from V and 9 bases from J, with 19 bases in between. Germline lookup yields CDR1 SGHNT and CDR2 YYREEE (reference sequence). The table came from immunoSEQ multiplex PCR; TCRdb's copy has only in-frame clones and leaves some out. The sample records some 55,000 clones, about 80% being singletons. Autoimmune disease history or systemic immunosuppression disqualified patients. Worth noting for this clone: Its target is unknown.

The gene calls are TRBV5-4 and TRBJ1-6; D possibly corresponds to TRBD1 (6 bases). The source material was CD4+ or CD8+ T cells sorted from blood, sampled in a trial of the OX40 agonist ivuxolimab. The receptor was isolated from an adult with an advanced solid tumor such as melanoma, head and neck, liver or kidney cancer. The CDR3 here is CASSSEGGIPSSPLHF. CDR3 DNA: TGTGCCAGCAGCTCCGAGGGGGGGATCCCTTCTTCACCCCTCCACTTT.